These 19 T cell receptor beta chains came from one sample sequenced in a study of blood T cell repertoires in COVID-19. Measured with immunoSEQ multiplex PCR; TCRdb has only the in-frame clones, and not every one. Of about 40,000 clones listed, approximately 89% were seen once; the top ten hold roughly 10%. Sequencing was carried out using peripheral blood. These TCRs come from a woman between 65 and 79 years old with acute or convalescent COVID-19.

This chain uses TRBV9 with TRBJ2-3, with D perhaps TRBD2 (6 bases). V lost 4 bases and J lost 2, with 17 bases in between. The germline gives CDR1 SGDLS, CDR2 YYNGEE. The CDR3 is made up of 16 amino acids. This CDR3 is CASSLNFRETTDTQYF. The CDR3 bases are TGTGCCAGCAGCTTAAACTTCCGGGAGACCACAGATACGCAGTATTTT.

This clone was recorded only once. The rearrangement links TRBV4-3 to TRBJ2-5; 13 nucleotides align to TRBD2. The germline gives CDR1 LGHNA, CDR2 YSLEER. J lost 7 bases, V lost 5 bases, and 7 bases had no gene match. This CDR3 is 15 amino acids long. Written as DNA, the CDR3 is TGCGCCAGCAGCAAAGGACTAGCGGGGGCACCGACCCAGTACTTC. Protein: CASSKGLAGAPTQYF.

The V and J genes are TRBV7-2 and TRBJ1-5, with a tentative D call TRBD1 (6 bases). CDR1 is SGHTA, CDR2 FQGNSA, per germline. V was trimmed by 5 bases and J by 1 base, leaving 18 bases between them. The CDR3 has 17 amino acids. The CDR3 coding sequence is TGTGCCAGCAGCCGCGGAACAGGGAGAACGAGCAATCAGCCCCAGCATTTT. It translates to CASSRGTGRTSNQPQHF.

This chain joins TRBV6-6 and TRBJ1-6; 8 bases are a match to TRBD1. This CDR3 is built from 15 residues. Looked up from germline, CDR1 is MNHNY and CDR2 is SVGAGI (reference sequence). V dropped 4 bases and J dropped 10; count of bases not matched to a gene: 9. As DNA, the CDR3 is TGTGCCAGCAGTTCGGGACAGGCGAATTCCTCACCCCTCCACTTT. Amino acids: CASSSGQANSSPLHF.

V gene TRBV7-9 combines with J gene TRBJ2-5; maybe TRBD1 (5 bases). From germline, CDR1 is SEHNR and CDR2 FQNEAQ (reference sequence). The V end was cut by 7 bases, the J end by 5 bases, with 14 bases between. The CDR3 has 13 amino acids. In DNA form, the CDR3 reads TGTGCCAGCATCCCGTCAGGGTACGAGACCCAGTACTTC. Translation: CASIPSGYETQYF.

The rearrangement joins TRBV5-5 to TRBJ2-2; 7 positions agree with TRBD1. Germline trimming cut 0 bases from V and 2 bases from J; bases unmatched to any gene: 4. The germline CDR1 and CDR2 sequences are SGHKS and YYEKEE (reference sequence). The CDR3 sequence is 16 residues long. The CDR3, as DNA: TGTGCCAGCAGCTTGGATGGGGACAGTAACACCGGGGAGCTGTTTTTT. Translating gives CASSLDGDSNTGELFF.

In DNA form, the CDR3 reads TGCGCCAGCACCCAAAGGGGGAGAGGGGTTGAGCAGTTCTTC. As protein: CASTQRGRGVEQFF. The chain carries TRBV10-1 and TRBJ2-1; a possible D gene is TRBD1 (6 bases). Looked up from germline, CDR1 is WNHNN and CDR2 is SYGVQD (reference sequence). Trimming pared 7 bases from V and 9 bases from J, leaving 19 bases between. The CDR3 totals 14 residues.

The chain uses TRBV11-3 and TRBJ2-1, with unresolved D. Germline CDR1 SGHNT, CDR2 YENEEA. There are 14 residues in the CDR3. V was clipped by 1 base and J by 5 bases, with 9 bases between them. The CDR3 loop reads CASSLGWSDNEQFF. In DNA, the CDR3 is TGTGCCAGCAGCTTAGGGTGGTCAGACAATGAGCAGTTCTTC. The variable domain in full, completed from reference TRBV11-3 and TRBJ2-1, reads EAGVVQSPRYKIIEKKQPVAFWCNPISGHNTLYWYLQNLGQGPELLIRYENEEAVDDSQLPKDRFSAERLKGVDSTLKIQPAELGDSAVYLCASSLGWSDNEQFFGPGTRLTVL.

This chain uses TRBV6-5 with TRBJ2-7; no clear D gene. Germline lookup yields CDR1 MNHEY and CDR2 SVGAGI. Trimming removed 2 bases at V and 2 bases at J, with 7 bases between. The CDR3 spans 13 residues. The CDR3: CASSYGPAYEQYV. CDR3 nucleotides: TGTGCCAGCAGTTACGGGCCAGCCTACGAGCAGTACGTC.

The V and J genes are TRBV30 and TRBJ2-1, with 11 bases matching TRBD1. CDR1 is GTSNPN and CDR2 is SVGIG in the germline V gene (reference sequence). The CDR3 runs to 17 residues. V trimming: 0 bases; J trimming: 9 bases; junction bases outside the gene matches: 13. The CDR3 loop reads CAWSVLSRDRGTGEQFF. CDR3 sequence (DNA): TGTGCCTGGAGTGTACTTTCCCGGGACAGGGGGACAGGTGAGCAGTTCTTC.

DNA for the CDR3: TGTGCCAGCAGCTTAGACGCTCCGGGGACCCAGCATTTT. Translating it yields CASSLDAPGTQHF. V and J are TRBV7-9 and TRBJ1-5; D gene ambiguous. The V gene lost 1 base and the J gene lost 11 bases, with 12 bases spanning the gap. CDR1 and CDR2 from the germline V gene are SEHNR and FQNEAQ (reference sequence). The CDR3 covers 13 residues.

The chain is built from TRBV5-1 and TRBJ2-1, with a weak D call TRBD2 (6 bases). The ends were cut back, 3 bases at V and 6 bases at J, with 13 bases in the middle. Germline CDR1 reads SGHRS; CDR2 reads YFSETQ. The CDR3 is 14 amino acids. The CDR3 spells CASSSPLGGNEQFF. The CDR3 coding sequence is TGCGCCAGCAGCTCCCCCTTGGGGGGCAATGAGCAGTTCTTC. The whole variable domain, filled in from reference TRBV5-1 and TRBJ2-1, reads KAGVTQTPRYLIKTRGQQVTLSCSPISGHRSVSWYQQTPGQGLQFLFEYFSETQRNKGNFPGRFSGRQFSNSRSEMNVSTLELGDSALYLCASSSPLGGNEQFFGPGTRLTVL.

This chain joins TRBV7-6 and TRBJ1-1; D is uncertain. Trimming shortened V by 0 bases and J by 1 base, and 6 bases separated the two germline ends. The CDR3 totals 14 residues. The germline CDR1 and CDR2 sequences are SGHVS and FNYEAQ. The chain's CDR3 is CASSLAGTNTEAFF. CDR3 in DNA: TGTGCCAGCAGCTTAGCGGGCACGAACACTGAAGCTTTCTTT.

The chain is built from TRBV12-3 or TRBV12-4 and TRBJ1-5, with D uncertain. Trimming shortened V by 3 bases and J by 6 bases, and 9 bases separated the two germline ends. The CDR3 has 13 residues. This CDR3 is CASSFGQPQPQHF. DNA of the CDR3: TGTGCCAGCAGTTTTGGGCAGCCTCAGCCCCAGCATTTT.

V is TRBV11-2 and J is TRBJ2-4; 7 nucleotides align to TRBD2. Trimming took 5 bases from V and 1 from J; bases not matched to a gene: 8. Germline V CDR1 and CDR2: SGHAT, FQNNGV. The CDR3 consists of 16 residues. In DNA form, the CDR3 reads TGTGCCAGCAGCCCCTGGGAGGGAATGGCCAAAAACATTCAGTACTTC. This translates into CASSPWEGMAKNIQYF. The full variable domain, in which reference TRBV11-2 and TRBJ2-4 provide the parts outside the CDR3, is EAGVAQSPRYKIIEKRQSVAFWCNPISGHATLYWYQQILGQGPKLLIQFQNNGVVDDSQLPKDRFSAERLKGVDSTLKIQPAKLEDSAVYLCASSPWEGMAKNIQYFGAGTRLSVL.

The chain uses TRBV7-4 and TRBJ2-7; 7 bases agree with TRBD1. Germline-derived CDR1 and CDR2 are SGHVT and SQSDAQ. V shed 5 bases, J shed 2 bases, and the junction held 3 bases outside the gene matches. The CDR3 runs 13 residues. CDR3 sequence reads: CASSPDRAYEQYV. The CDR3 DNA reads TGTGCCAGCAGCCCCGACAGGGCCTACGAGCAGTACGTC.

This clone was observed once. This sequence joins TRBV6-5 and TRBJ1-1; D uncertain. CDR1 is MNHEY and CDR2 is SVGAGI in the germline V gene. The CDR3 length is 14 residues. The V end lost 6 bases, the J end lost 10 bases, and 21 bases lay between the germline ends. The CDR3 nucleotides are TGTGCCAGCAGCGCCGGAAGCGACGAAATGAGAGCTTTCTTT. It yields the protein CASSAGSDEMRAFF.

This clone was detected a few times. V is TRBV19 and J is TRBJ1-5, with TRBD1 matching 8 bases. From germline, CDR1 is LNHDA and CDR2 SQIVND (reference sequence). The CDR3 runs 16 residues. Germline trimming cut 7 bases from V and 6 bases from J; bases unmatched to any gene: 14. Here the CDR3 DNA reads TGTGCCAGTACAAGTACTCTCAGGGGGCCCGGTCAGCCCCAGCATTTT. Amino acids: CASTSTLRGPGQPQHF.

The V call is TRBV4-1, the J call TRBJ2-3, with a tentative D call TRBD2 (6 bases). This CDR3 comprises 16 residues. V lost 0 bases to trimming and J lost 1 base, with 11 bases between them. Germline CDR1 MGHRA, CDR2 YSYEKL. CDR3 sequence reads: CASSQDGVAGTDTQYF. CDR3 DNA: TGCGCCAGCAGCCAAGATGGGGTAGCGGGCACAGATACGCAGTATTTT.